The TCR beta chain under discussion was sequenced for a study of T-cell reconstitution after alpha-beta-depleted transplantation in children. Whole-study results and caveats: Roughly two months post-transplant, alpha-beta T cells reportedly originated from several hundred graft clones that had expanded. Elevated TCRbeta diversity at day 60 was traced, in some patients, to surviving recipient T cells and thymic progenitors. Newly made T cells mostly supplied T-cell counts and diversity one year after transplant.

As it was prepared, the TCRbeta library received unique molecular identifiers. Using its own MiXCR run on the PCR reads, TCRdb lists one record per CDR3 protein. The sample has 550,000 to 800,000 distinct CDR3 sequences, less than 15% seen once. This clonotype was detected a few times. Its antigen remains unidentified. There are 13 residues in the CDR3. Trimming cost V 6 bases and J 6 bases, with 11 bases left between them. This TCR was recovered from a girl aged 2 to 9 with congenital amegakaryocytic thrombocytopenia, due to receive a stem cell transplant. The sample was PBMCs, taken before TCRalphabeta/CD19-depleted stem cell transplant. V usage is TRBV12-3 or TRBV12-4 and J usage is TRBJ2-2, with TRBD1 as a possible D gene (5 bases). CDR3 region: CASRPGLPGELFF. CDR3 bases: TGTGCCAGCAGACCAGGGTTGCCCGGGGAGCTGTTTTTT.